This TCR beta chain is drawn from a study of T cells in Graves' hyperthyroidism and ophthalmopathy. Findings and limits, study-wide: Most clonotypes expanded in the thyroid (above 0.001) were also present in blood.

Inclusion characteristics of ophthalmopathy patients comprised a Clinical Activity Score of at least 3, a NOSPECS grade of at least 4, and duration under 3 months. The V end was cut by 6 bases, the J end by 5 bases, with 13 bases between. Germline V gene data show CDR1 as MNHGY and CDR2 as SAAAGT. The CDR3 contains 13 residues. TCR beta CDR3 regions were amplified from RNA transcripts. A set of HTBI primers served as the primers for a first-round RT-PCR of the TCR CDR3. TCRdb independently ran MiXCR on the multiplex PCR reads; one entry per CDR3 protein. This sample has fewer than 550,000 distinct CDR3 sequences, with around a quarter found just once. This clonotype came up a few times. Its specificity is unknown.

Sequenced material: blood. The V and J genes are TRBV6-8 and TRBJ2-5, with TRBD2 as a possible D gene (6 bases). This clonotype originated in a woman under 40 with Graves' ophthalmopathy. CDR3 DNA: TGTGCCAGCAGAAGACTAGAATGTGAGACCCAGTACTTC. Protein product: CASRRLECETQYF.